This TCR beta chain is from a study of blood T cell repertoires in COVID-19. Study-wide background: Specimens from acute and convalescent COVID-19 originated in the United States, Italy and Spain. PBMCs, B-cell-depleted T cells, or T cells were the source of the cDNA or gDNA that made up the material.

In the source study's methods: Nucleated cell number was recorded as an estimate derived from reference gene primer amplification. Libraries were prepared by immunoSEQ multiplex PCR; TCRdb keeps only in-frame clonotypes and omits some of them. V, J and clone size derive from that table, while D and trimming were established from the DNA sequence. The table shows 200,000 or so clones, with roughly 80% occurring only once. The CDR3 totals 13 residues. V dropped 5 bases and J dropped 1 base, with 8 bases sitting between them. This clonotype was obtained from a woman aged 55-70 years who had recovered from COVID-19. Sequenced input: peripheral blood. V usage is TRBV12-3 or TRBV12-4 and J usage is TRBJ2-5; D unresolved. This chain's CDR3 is CASSQRRQETQYF. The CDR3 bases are TGTGCCAGCAGTCAGCGCCGCCAAGAGACCCAGTACTTC.